Frequency places the clone carrying this T cell receptor beta chain as medium-sized. The CDR3 has 15 residues. The germline V gene encodes CDR1 WNHNN and CDR2 SYGVQD (reference sequence). The PBMC were taken from buffy coats (from healthy donors). Negative magnetic separation enriched total CD8+ T cells. Total RNA was taken from fewer than 180,000 sorted CD8+ T cells, in duplicate, per subset. These data belong to a study of human CD8 memory T cell subsets. Libraries targeted TCR beta using 5' RACE with UMIs. TCRdb re-called the 5' RACE reads and gives one entry per CDR3 protein, without DNA. The listing contains 9,000 to 13,000 distinct CDR3 sequences.

The rearrangement joins TRBV10-1 to TRBJ1-4; with no DNA, the TCRdb D assignment of TRBD1 cannot be verified. The sequence came from a human donor in good health. The sample consisted of CD8+ stem-like memory T cells (TSCM and TCM) sorted from PBMCs. The subset denotes: stem-like memory CD8 T cells (TSTEM), CCR7+ PD-1- TIGIT-. This chain's CDR3 is CASSRDRGPYEKLFF.